This is a list of T cell receptor beta chains from one sample in a study of shared clonotypes between healthy human individuals. Here immunoSEQ multiplex PCR was the method, and the copy in TCRdb shows in-frame clones only, minus some. The profile shows 600,000 to 750,000 clones, 72% of them singletons. Sequenced input: memory CD4+ T cells sorted from blood. Every receptor here comes from a woman between 25 and 40 years old in good health. CDR3s include the opening cysteine and the closing phenylalanine or tryptophan. A D gene is named only where the DNA matches it firmly. Size is stated for part of the rows, as once, few or many counts, or as a class when the clone is expanded.

v_call	d_call	j_call	clone_size	cdr3_nt	cdr3_aa
TRBV5-8	NA	TRBJ1-2	NA	TGTGCCAGCAGCTTACGGACACAAAACTATGGCTACACCTTC	CASSLRTQNYGYTF
TRBV28	NA	TRBJ1-2	NA	TGTGCCAGCAGTTACTTCGAGGGCTACACCTTC	CASSYFEGYTF
TRBV5-1	NA	TRBJ2-1	NA	TGCGCCAGCAGCTGGAACAGGAATGAGCAGTTCTTC	CASSWNRNEQFF
TRBV2	NA	TRBJ2-1	NA	TGTGCCAGCAGTGAAGAGGGTAGCAGCAATGAGCAGTTCTTC	CASSEEGSSNEQFF
TRBV5-1	NA	TRBJ2-2	NA	TGCGCCAGCAGCGTCCGGGACAACACCGGGGAGCTGTTTTTT	CASSVRDNTGELFF
TRBV7-9	TRBD2	TRBJ2-7	NA	TGTGCCAGCAGCTTATCTAGGACTAGCGGGAGCGGCGAGCAGTACTTC	CASSLSRTSGSGEQYF
TRBV7-9	TRBD1	TRBJ2-1	NA	TGTGCCAGCAGCTACCGGGACAGATTCTCCAATGAGCAGTTCTTC	CASSYRDRFSNEQFF
TRBV4-1	NA	TRBJ2-7	NA	TGCGCCAGCAGCCAAGGACAGGAGGAGGTTTACGAGCAGTACTTC	CASSQGQEEVYEQYF
TRBV2	TRBD2	TRBJ2-3	NA	TGTGCCAGCAGTTTCGGGAGGTCGGGGGACACAGATACGCAGTATTTT	CASSFGRSGDTDTQYF
TRBV10-3	NA	TRBJ1-2	NA	TGTGCCAACCCACAGTTTTCTAACTATGGCTACACCTTC	CANPQFSNYGYTF
TRBV5-4	NA	TRBJ1-3	NA	TGTGCCAGCAGCTCCGCATCCCGCTCTGGAAACACCATATATTTT	CASSSASRSGNTIYF
TRBV13	NA	TRBJ1-2	few	TGTGCCAGCAGCTTGCGGGGATCCTATGGCTACACCTTC	CASSLRGSYGYTF
TRBV30	NA	TRBJ1-2	many	TGTGCCTGGAGCCGGCAGGGAGGCGGCTACACCTTC	CAWSRQGGGYTF
TRBV5-5	NA	TRBJ1-1	NA	TGTGCCAGCAGCTTGGGGCGGAGTGGCCTGTATGGTGAAGCTTTCTTT	CASSLGRSGLYGEAFF
TRBV16	NA	TRBJ1-1	few	TGTGCCAGCACCCAACTTGGAGCAGGGTGGAACACTGAAGCTTTCTTT	CASTQLGAGWNTEAFF
TRBV28	NA	TRBJ1-1	NA	TGTGCCAGCAGTGTCGGGGTTGCTGAAGCTTTCTTT	CASSVGVAEAFF
TRBV19	NA	TRBJ1-5	NA	TGTGCCAGTAGTACCCCACCGAGGAGGGGGTGGGATTATAGCAATCAGCCCCAGCATTTT	CASSTPPRRGWDYSNQPQHF
TRBV20-1	NA	TRBJ2-3	many	TGCAGTGCCGGCTCCCCAGATACGCAGTATTTT	CSAGSPDTQYF
TRBV7-9	NA	TRBJ1-2	few	TGTGCCAGCAGCCCCGAGGTTTCTAACTATGGCTACACCTTC	CASSPEVSNYGYTF
TRBV6-5	NA	TRBJ1-1	NA	TGTGCCAGCAGTTACGGTCTCACGGCTTTCTTT	CASSYGLTAFF
TRBV14	TRBD2	TRBJ2-1	NA	TGTGCCAGCAGCCAGCCGGGACTAGCGATCAATGAGCAGTTCTTC	CASSQPGLAINEQFF
TRBV5-1	NA	TRBJ1-4	NA	TGCGCCAGCAGCTTGTACGAGGGGGGTAATGAAAAACTGTTTTTT	CASSLYEGGNEKLFF
TRBV2	NA	TRBJ2-2	once	TGTGCCAGCAATGGCGCAGGGATCGGGGAGCTGTTTTTT	CASNGAGIGELFF
TRBV29-1	NA	TRBJ1-1	many	TGCAGCGTTACCGTCTTGGACACTGAAGCTTTCTTT	CSVTVLDTEAFF
TRBV6-1	NA	TRBJ2-7	NA	TGTGCCAGCAGGAGCTTCAACGAGCAGTACTTC	CASRSFNEQYF
TRBV28	NA	TRBJ2-7	few	TGTGCCAGCAGTACAAGGCCAGGGAGTCACGAGCAGTACTTC	CASSTRPGSHEQYF
TRBV29-1	NA	TRBJ1-2	once	TGCAGCGTTGAGTTACAGAATAACAACTATGGCTACACCTTC	CSVELQNNNYGYTF
TRBV14	NA	TRBJ2-5	NA	TGTGCCAGCAGCCAAGACAGAACCCAGTACTTC	CASSQDRTQYF
TRBV5-1	TRBD1	TRBJ2-2	NA	TGCGCCAGCGGGACAGACCTCACCGGGGAGCTGTTTTTT	CASGTDLTGELFF
TRBV6-6	TRBD1	TRBJ1-2	once	TGTGCCAGCACCCAGAGGGACAGGGCCGGTGGCTACACCTTC	CASTQRDRAGGYTF
TRBV19	TRBD1	TRBJ2-5	NA	TGTGCCAGTAGTGGACAGGTTCGGGAGACCCAGTACTTC	CASSGQVRETQYF
TRBV5-1	NA	TRBJ2-1	NA	TGCGCCAGCAGCTTCGGGAATACCTACAATGAGCAGTTCTTC	CASSFGNTYNEQFF
TRBV7-9	TRBD1	TRBJ2-7	NA	TGTGCCAGCAGCCTTGACGGGCAGGGGGTGCTCTTC	CASSLDGQGVLF
TRBV7-3	TRBD1	TRBJ1-1	NA	TGTGCCAGCAGCTCAGGGGGCCCTAACACTGAAGCTTTCTTT	CASSSGGPNTEAFF
TRBV27	NA	TRBJ1-1	NA	TGTGCCAGCAGCCGCCCGGGGACTGAAGCTTTCTTT	CASSRPGTEAFF
TRBV4-1	TRBD1	TRBJ2-2	once	TGCGCCAGCAGCCAAGTCCCACAGGGGGCTGACACCGGGGAGCTGTTTTTT	CASSQVPQGADTGELFF
TRBV4-2	NA	TRBJ2-2	NA	TGTGCCAGCAGAGCGACAGAGCTCACCGGGGAGCTGTTTTTT	CASRATELTGELFF
TRBV10-2	TRBD1	TRBJ2-7	once	TGCGCCAGCCAGACAGGGGCGGAGCAGTACTTC	CASQTGAEQYF
TRBV2	TRBD2	TRBJ2-5	few	TGTGCCAGCAGTGCGGGACTAATCGAGACCCAGTACTTC	CASSAGLIETQYF
TRBV23-1	NA	TRBJ2-3	NA	TGCGCCAGCAGTCATACTTATAGCGGAAACACAGATACGCAGTATTTT	CASSHTYSGNTDTQYF
TRBV6-1	NA	TRBJ1-2	few	TGTGCCAGCAGTGAAGACCCAAGGGGTACTTTTCTTGGCTACACCTTC	CASSEDPRGTFLGYTF
TRBV5-1	NA	TRBJ2-2	many	TGCGCCAGCAGCTTGTCTGGGCCCGGGGAGCTGTTTTTT	CASSLSGPGELFF
TRBV7-3	NA	TRBJ1-1	NA	TGTGCCAGCAGCTTACTGCCTCTTAAGAACACTGAAGCTTTCTTT	CASSLLPLKNTEAFF
TRBV5-1	NA	TRBJ2-7	NA	TGCGCCAGCAGCTTGACAATTCACGAGCAGTACTTC	CASSLTIHEQYF
TRBV18	TRBD2	TRBJ2-7	NA	TGTGCCAGCTCACCAGAAGTGTCTAGGCGGGGGGCCTACGAGCAGTACTTC	CASSPEVSRRGAYEQYF
TRBV27	NA	TRBJ1-1	once	TGTGCCAGCAGTTTTCTACGAGGGGACACTGAAGCTTTCTTT	CASSFLRGDTEAFF
TRBV7-2	NA	TRBJ2-7	NA	TGTGCCAGCAGCTCTCAAGCCTACGAGCAGTACTTC	CASSSQAYEQYF
TRBV10-3	NA	TRBJ2-7	NA	TGTGCCATCAGGGGGGGCGGGCCAAACGTCCACGAGCAGTACTTC	CAIRGGGPNVHEQYF
TRBV28	NA	TRBJ2-5	NA	TGTGCCAGCAGTTCCCGACTAGGAGGGTTAGGGGAGACCCAGTACTTC	CASSSRLGGLGETQYF
TRBV7-9	TRBD2	TRBJ2-1	NA	TGTGCCAGCAGCCCCGGGACTAGCGGGATAAATGAGCAGTTCTTC	CASSPGTSGINEQFF
TRBV2	TRBD2	TRBJ2-7	NA	TGTGCCACTACGTGGACTAGCGGGAGCTCCTACGAGCAGTACTTC	CATTWTSGSSYEQYF
TRBV2	TRBD1	TRBJ1-4	NA	TGTGCCAGCAGTTACAGACAGGGGGGTAATGAAAAACTGTTTTTT	CASSYRQGGNEKLFF
TRBV5-4	TRBD1	TRBJ1-3	NA	TGTGCCAGCAGCCCTGGGACAGGGCTCGGAAACACCATATATTTT	CASSPGTGLGNTIYF
TRBV4-1	TRBD1	TRBJ2-7	once	TGCGCCAGCAGCCAACCCCCGGCAGGGGGCCGGTACGAGCAGTACTTC	CASSQPPAGGRYEQYF
TRBV7-2	NA	TRBJ2-5	few	TGTGCCAGCAGCACACTAGTAGAGACCCAGTACTTC	CASSTLVETQYF
TRBV27	TRBD1	TRBJ2-3	few	TGTGCCAGCAGTTTTCACAGGGGAAACCTAGGAGATACGCAGTATTTT	CASSFHRGNLGDTQYF
TRBV2	NA	TRBJ2-7	NA	TGTGCCGGTAAACGAACGGGGAGTTCCTACGAGCAGTACTTC	CAGKRTGSSYEQYF